The rows below give T cell receptor beta chains drawn from one sample of a study of T-cell memory formation after mild COVID-19. Each CDR3 protein is one row after TCRdb ran MiXCR on the 5' RACE reads. There are nearly 350,000 distinct CDR3 sequences in the sample; 10% to 15% occur only once, and about a fifth lies in the top ten. The sample taken for sequencing was PBMCs or a T cell subset sorted from them (not recorded which). The source is a man aged 18 to 30 who had mild COVID-19 (a few samples of this study predate the infection). Cell type and time point are not known. CDR3s include the opening cysteine and the closing phenylalanine or tryptophan. The order of the fields is D gene, V gene, clone size, J gene, CDR3 DNA, CDR3 protein. D genes are given only for firm matches. The listing skips clone size in some rows; elsewhere it reads once, few, many or a size class.

D gene: -; V gene: TRBV19; clone size: -; J gene: TRBJ1-2; CDR3 DNA: TGTGCCAGTAGGGCCGGGGCCGGAGGTACACGGGGCTACACCTTC; CDR3 protein: CASRAGAGGTRGYTF
D gene: TRBD1; V gene: TRBV7-3; clone size: -; J gene: TRBJ1-1; CDR3 DNA: TGTGCCAGCAGCCCTCCGGGACAGGGGGTTACTGAAGCTTTCTTT; CDR3 protein: CASSPPGQGVTEAFF
D gene: -; V gene: TRBV4-2; clone size: few; J gene: TRBJ1-1; CDR3 DNA: TGTGCCAGCAGCCATATCGTTGTGGGGGGCGAAGGGAACACTGAAGCTTTCTTT; CDR3 protein: CASSHIVVGGEGNTEAFF
D gene: -; V gene: TRBV7-9; clone size: few; J gene: TRBJ1-6; CDR3 DNA: TGTGCCAGCAGCTCCGGGCACCTTAACTCACCCCTCCACTTT; CDR3 protein: CASSSGHLNSPLHF
D gene: -; V gene: TRBV2; clone size: -; J gene: TRBJ1-5; CDR3 DNA: TGTGCCAGCAGGTTAGGAGTAGGCAATCAGCCCCAGCATTTT; CDR3 protein: CASRLGVGNQPQHF
D gene: -; V gene: TRBV20-1; clone size: few; J gene: TRBJ2-1; CDR3 DNA: TGCAGTGCTAGAGAAGGGATCGAGCAGTTCTTC; CDR3 protein: CSAREGIEQFF
D gene: TRBD1; V gene: TRBV6-1; clone size: -; J gene: TRBJ2-2; CDR3 DNA: TGTGCCAGCAGCACCGGGACAGGCCTCGCCGGGGAGCTGTTTTTT; CDR3 protein: CASSTGTGLAGELFF
D gene: TRBD1; V gene: TRBV6-5; clone size: many; J gene: TRBJ2-1; CDR3 DNA: TGTGCCAGCATCCCGACAGGGGGCAATGGGGGTGAGCAGTTCTTC; CDR3 protein: CASIPTGGNGGEQFF
D gene: TRBD2; V gene: TRBV5-1; clone size: -; J gene: TRBJ2-1; CDR3 DNA: TGCGCCAGCAGCTTGGTTGCGGGGGGGCTGGATGAGCAGTTCTTC; CDR3 protein: CASSLVAGGLDEQFF
D gene: -; V gene: TRBV10-1; clone size: -; J gene: TRBJ2-4; CDR3 DNA: TGCGCCAGCAGTGGTGGGGGCCCAAGGAACATTCAGTACTTC; CDR3 protein: CASSGGGPRNIQYF
D gene: TRBD1; V gene: TRBV28; clone size: few; J gene: TRBJ2-3; CDR3 DNA: TGTGCCAGCAGTTTATTTCCAGGGGGCATTGTAACAGATACGCAGTATTTT; CDR3 protein: CASSLFPGGIVTDTQYF
D gene: -; V gene: TRBV7-6; clone size: few; J gene: TRBJ2-1; CDR3 DNA: TGTGCCAGCAGCTCTCAACCGGGGGTTTCACCCATTTACAATGAGCAGTTCTTC; CDR3 protein: CASSSQPGVSPIYNEQFF
D gene: -; V gene: TRBV5-1; clone size: -; J gene: TRBJ2-1; CDR3 DNA: TGCGCCAGCAGCCATTCGTCCGGGACAAAGGGTGAGCAGTTCTTC; CDR3 protein: CASSHSSGTKGEQFF